These T cell receptor beta chains were read from a single sample in a study of blood T cells in healthy people across ages. TCRdb independently ran MiXCR on the 5' RACE reads; one entry per CDR3 protein. The table includes about 1.5 million distinct CDR3 sequences, 35% to 45% detected once. Sequencing was performed on blood. The receptors here all came from a woman younger than 30 in good health. The conserved cysteine and the conserved F or W are not part of the CDR3 here. Each record gives: J gene, V gene, CDR3 protein.

j_gene: TRBJ1-4; v_gene: TRBV3-1; CDR3aa: ASSLGGIEEKLF
j_gene: TRBJ2-3; v_gene: TRBV4-3; CDR3aa: ASSPGDRHTDTQY
j_gene: TRBJ2-1; v_gene: TRBV4-3; CDR3aa: ASSQGTGTNNEQF
j_gene: TRBJ2-1; v_gene: TRBV20-1; CDR3aa: SAREASGSSSYNEQF
j_gene: TRBJ1-4; v_gene: TRBV12-3/TRBV12-4; CDR3aa: ASREGGIGEKLF
j_gene: .; v_gene: TRBV7-7; CDR3aa: ASSSDSTSSYNEQY
j_gene: TRBJ1-2; v_gene: TRBV2; CDR3aa: ARNPRATGINYGYT
j_gene: TRBJ2-2; v_gene: TRBV7-2; CDR3aa: ASSDYMAGGELF
j_gene: TRBJ2-2; v_gene: TRBV7-2; CDR3aa: ASSLMVVAGELF
j_gene: TRBJ1-5; v_gene: TRBV30; CDR3aa: AWSYGGGNQPQH
j_gene: TRBJ1-5; v_gene: TRBV18; CDR3aa: ASSQQGTNQPQH
j_gene: TRBJ2-1; v_gene: TRBV5-1; CDR3aa: ASSFLGSPSGRSYNEQF
j_gene: TRBJ2-3; v_gene: TRBV27; CDR3aa: ASSTRLFADTQY
j_gene: TRBJ2-5; v_gene: TRBV6-2/TRBV6-3; CDR3aa: ASSYLGTLGETQY
j_gene: TRBJ2-2; v_gene: TRBV25-1; CDR3aa: ASSDLRQGAKTGELF
j_gene: TRBJ2-3; v_gene: TRBV7-9; CDR3aa: ASSSSSAQVADTQY
j_gene: TRBJ2-7; v_gene: TRBV5-1; CDR3aa: ASSFGDGYSYEQY
j_gene: TRBJ1-6; v_gene: TRBV4-1; CDR3aa: ASSQTTGVEVVSPLH
j_gene: TRBJ1-5; v_gene: TRBV6-5; CDR3aa: ARGQGLGAQH
j_gene: TRBJ2-1; v_gene: TRBV4-1; CDR3aa: ASSQEPSSGGAYNEQF
j_gene: TRBJ2-1; v_gene: TRBV24-1; CDR3aa: ATSDLGPNNEQF
j_gene: TRBJ1-1; v_gene: TRBV25-1; CDR3aa: ASSISPNTEAF
j_gene: TRBJ1-5; v_gene: TRBV4-3; CDR3aa: ASSQFYGGQPQH
j_gene: TRBJ2-3; v_gene: TRBV7-9; CDR3aa: ASNEQSGADTQY
j_gene: TRBJ2-3; v_gene: TRBV20-1; CDR3aa: SASSLSGTDTQY
j_gene: TRBJ2-1; v_gene: TRBV6-5; CDR3aa: ATKGGRTYNEQF
j_gene: .; v_gene: TRBV24-1; CDR3aa: ATIIAGQSPQETQY
j_gene: TRBJ2-1; v_gene: TRBV20-1; CDR3aa: SASHIGRAYNEQF
j_gene: TRBJ2-3; v_gene: TRBV4-1; CDR3aa: ASIQVNRGTLIQY